A selection of T cell receptor beta chains follows, all from one sample in a study of shared clonotypes between healthy human individuals. The protocol was immunoSEQ multiplex PCR, while the TCRdb copy is restricted to in-frame clones and leaves out a portion. The repertoire holds some 2.3 million clones, with roughly 93% as singletons. Sequencing input: naive CD4+ T cells from PBMCs. These receptors were taken from a young man in good health. Some clones in this sample may be carry-over from other donors' samples. Each CDR3 is given without its conserved first and last residue.

V gene | CDR3 protein
TRBV2 | ASVPRVTDTQY
TRBV4-1 | ASSQGTGGLLSGNTIY
TRBV6-6 | ASSPPGRPGGEQF
TRBV4-2 | ASSQTYRGQLNTEAF
TRBV18 | ASSPRLSSTDTQY
TRBV28 | ASIRSMGTLMF
TRBV27 | ASSLSWDVVIYEQY
TRBV5-4 | ASSLPGVYEQY
TRBV2 | ASTKGWNTEAF
TRBV30 | AWSPGQGSNEKLF
TRBV5-1 | ASWGSFYNEQF
TRBV7-2 | ASSLGPYHGGRSHEQY
TRBV5-4 | ASARAGGTDTQY
TRBV19 | ASSDGYSNQPQH
TRBV28 | ASKSGTGTYEQY
TRBV9 | ASSVGPGVEKLF
TRBV28 | ASSRLYEQY
TRBV6-1 | ASFGTGTYNEQF
TRBV6-5 | ASSWGQETQY
TRBV9 | ASSPRTGGTEAF
TRBV7-9 | ASSIATPTGATEAF
TRBV9 | ASSVGGEVYEQY
TRBV30 | AWAPIEYETQY
TRBV6-6 | ASSYPPGLYNEQF
TRBV19 | ASSSIRDGRYEQY
TRBV5-1 | ASSPGQGGTSYNEQF
TRBV11-2 | ASSLGNRGLDTQY
TRBV9 | ASSAVGGPAYEQY
TRBV6-5 | ASSYSGTVNTEAF
TRBV28 | ASSSSTPRLAGEPTYEQY
TRBV11-3 | ASSPNGNTEAF
TRBV2 | ASKGPVTEY
TRBV5-1 | ASSLSQATNYGYT
TRBV7-2 | ASSLAGLADYEQY
TRBV10-3 | AISNVGAWTEAF
TRBV7-3 | ASSLNAGTNTGELF
TRBV5-1 | ASAHDREYGELF
TRBV4-1 | ASSQNTGTDNEQF
TRBV5-6 | ASSLRRTKGTEAF
TRBV5-1 | ASSLFQGGTGELF
TRBV2 | ASKVGQGSTEAF
TRBV18 | ASSPVGTGDDEQY
TRBV5-1 | ASSDLAGGNHEQY
TRBV5-1 | ASSLNSMGVYYEQY
TRBV7-8 | ASSRVVYPGIVRKLF
TRBV18 | ASSPPGSWGANVLT
TRBV5-4 | ASSLLPGDTGELF
TRBV4-1 | ASSPKDQDRYYEQY
TRBV5-6 | ASSYGQRNTGELF
TRBV5-8 | ASSETRTARQPQH
TRBV21-1 | ASRTGPKGSGYT
TRBV7-3 | ASSFSGTKGGEQF
TRBV18 | ASSPPGGYQETQY
TRBV18 | ASSPSLLAGLTDTQY
TRBV28 | ASSFSRASSYEQY